Listed here is a single TCR beta chain. The data originate from a study of blood T cell repertoires in COVID-19. Study at large: Researchers got acute and convalescent COVID-19 samples from the United States, Italy and Spain. The analysed material was cDNA or gDNA that came from T cells, B-cell-depleted T cells, or PBMCs.

The repertoire was sequenced with immunoSEQ multiplex PCR; TCRdb's copy has only in-frame clones and lacks some. The sample lists 84,000 or so clones, roughly 78% seen once, with approximately 1.3% in the top ten. CDR3 length: 17 residues. The V gene end was trimmed by 4 bases and the J gene end by 1 base; junction bases not matched to a gene: 7. Per the germline V gene, CDR1 is LGHDT and CDR2 is YNNKEL (reference sequence). The sequence came from an elderly woman with acute or convalescent COVID-19. Input material: peripheral blood. The chain carries TRBV3-1 (or the pseudogene TRBV3-2) and TRBJ2-1; 10 nucleotides match TRBD2. This CDR3 reads CASSPTLAGGSYNEQFF. Here the CDR3 DNA reads TGTGCCAGCAGCCCAACCTTAGCGGGGGGATCCTACAATGAGCAGTTCTTC.